One and the same sample provided the 8 T cell receptor beta chains below, sequenced in a study of technical replicates of blood from several donors. The assay was immunoSEQ multiplex PCR, and TCRdb's table has in-frame clones only and misses some. Of around 80,000 clones in the sample, about 98% were seen once. Sequencing was carried out using T cells isolated from PBMCs. Receptors were obtained from a human donor in good health.

This chain connects TRBV25-1 to TRBJ2-3; 9 bases are shared with TRBD2. Germline CDR1 is MGHDK and CDR2 is SYGVNS. V trimming: 1 base; J trimming: 5 bases; junction bases outside the gene matches: 7. The CDR3 sequence is 16 residues long. CDR3: CASSESFLAGRDTQYF. The CDR3 coding sequence is TGTGCCAGCAGTGAATCTTTCCTAGCGGGGCGAGATACGCAGTATTTT.

Concerning this clone: This specimen includes other DNA sequences encoding the same CDR3. The V call is TRBV29-1, the J call TRBJ2-7; D unclear. The germline gives CDR1 SQVTM, CDR2 ANQGSEA. This CDR3 is 11 amino acids long. Trimming stripped 5 bases from V and 0 bases from J, with 5 bases between. CDR3 coding DNA: TGCAGCGTTCGGAGCTCCTACGAGCAGTACTTC. Translating gives CSVRSSYEQYF.

The count of this clone is one. This chain joins TRBV5-1 and TRBJ2-1, with TRBD1 matching over 7 bases. Germline V gives CDR1 SGHRS, CDR2 YFSETQ. The CDR3 is 18 amino acids. The V segment lost 0 bases and the J segment 3 bases; nucleotides outside the gene matches: 12. The CDR3 bases are TGCGCCAGCAGCTTGGATTCCAGAGACCGGGACAGCTACAATGAGCAGTTCTTC. Its translation: CASSLDSRDRDSYNEQFF. The full variable domain, with the rest looked up from reference TRBV5-1 and TRBJ2-1, is KAGVTQTPRYLIKTRGQQVTLSCSPISGHRSVSWYQQTPGQGLQFLFEYFSETQRNKGNFPGRFSGRQFSNSRSEMNVSTLELGDSALYLCASSLDSRDRDSYNEQFFGPGTRLTVL.

This clone appeared a few times. The DNA of the CDR3 is TGCAGCGGTGTAAGCGGGAGGGGTGGGCCTGAGCAGTTCTTC. The encoded protein is CSGVSGRGGPEQFF. V usage is TRBV29-1 and J usage is TRBJ2-1; 10 bases map to TRBD2. J gave up 9 bases and V 7 bases, and 12 bases lay outside the gene matches. This CDR3 contains 14 residues. CDR1 is SQVTM, CDR2 ANQGSEA, per germline.

The chain joins TRBV19 to TRBJ2-7, with TRBD1 matching over 7 bases. The V and J ends lost 5 bases and 4 bases, in that order; junction bases with no gene match: 8. CDR3 size: 14 residues. Germline loops: CDR1 LNHDA, CDR2 SQIVND (reference sequence). In DNA, the CDR3 is TGTGCCAGTAGTGGGACAGTGAATAGTTACGAGCAGTACTTC. Translating gives CASSGTVNSYEQYF.

V usage is TRBV15 and J usage is TRBJ2-3; TRBD1 matches 7 bases. This CDR3 comprises 15 residues. Looked up from germline, CDR1 is LNHNV and CDR2 is YYDKDF (reference sequence). J lost 3 bases, V lost 4 bases, and 7 bases had no gene match. The CDR3 sequence is CATSKVHRGTDTQYF. The CDR3 region has the DNA TGTGCCACCAGCAAGGTCCACAGGGGTACAGATACGCAGTATTTT.

The rearrangement links TRBV7-9 to TRBJ1-3; D not resolved. The germline V gene has CDR1 SEHNR and CDR2 FQNEAQ (reference sequence). Trimming took off 1 base at V and 3 bases at J, with 7 bases between the two ends. This CDR3 has 14 amino acids. The CDR3 region has the DNA TGTGCCAGCAGCTTAGAACGGGTTGGAAACACCATATATTTT. Amino acids: CASSLERVGNTIYF.

The V gene is TRBV30, the J gene TRBJ2-7; tentatively, D is TRBD1 (6 bases). The CDR3 totals 15 residues. CDR1 is GTSNPN and CDR2 is SVGIG in the germline V gene (reference sequence). With 0 bases removed from V and 3 bases from J, the gap between germline ends came to 15 bases. CDR3 in amino acids: CAWSVSQGRFYEQYF. The DNA of the CDR3 is TGTGCCTGGAGTGTATCACAGGGCCGTTTCTACGAGCAGTACTTC.